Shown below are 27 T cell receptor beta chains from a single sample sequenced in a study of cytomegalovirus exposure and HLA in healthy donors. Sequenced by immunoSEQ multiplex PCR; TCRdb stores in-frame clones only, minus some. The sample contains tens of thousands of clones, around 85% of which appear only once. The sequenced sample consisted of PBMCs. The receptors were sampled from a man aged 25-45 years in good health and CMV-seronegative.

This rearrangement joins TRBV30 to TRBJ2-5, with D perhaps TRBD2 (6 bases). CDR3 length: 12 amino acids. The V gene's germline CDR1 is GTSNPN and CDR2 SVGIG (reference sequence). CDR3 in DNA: TGTGCTTGGGGGGAGACACAAGAGACCCAGTACTTC. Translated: CAWGETQETQYF.

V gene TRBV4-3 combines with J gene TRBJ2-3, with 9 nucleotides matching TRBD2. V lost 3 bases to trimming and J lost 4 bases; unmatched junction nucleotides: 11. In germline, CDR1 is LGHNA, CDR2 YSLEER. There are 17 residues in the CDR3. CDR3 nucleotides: TGCGCCAGCAGCCACGATCCTCGTAGCGGGAGACCAGATACGCAGTATTTT. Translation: CASSHDPRSGRPDTQYF.

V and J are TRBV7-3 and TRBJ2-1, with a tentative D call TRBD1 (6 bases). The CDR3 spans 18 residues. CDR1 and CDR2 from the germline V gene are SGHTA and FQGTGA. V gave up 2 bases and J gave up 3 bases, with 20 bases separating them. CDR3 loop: CASSLFPLNRVGYNEQFF. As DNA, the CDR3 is TGTGCCAGCAGCTTATTTCCCCTGAACAGGGTGGGCTACAATGAGCAGTTCTTC.

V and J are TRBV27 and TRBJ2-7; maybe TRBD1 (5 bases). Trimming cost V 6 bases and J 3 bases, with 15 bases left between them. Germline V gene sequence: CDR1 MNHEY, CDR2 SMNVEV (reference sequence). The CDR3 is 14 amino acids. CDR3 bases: TGTGCCAGCAGCTTGACAGCCGAAGGCTACGAGCAGTACGTC. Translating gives CASSLTAEGYEQYV.

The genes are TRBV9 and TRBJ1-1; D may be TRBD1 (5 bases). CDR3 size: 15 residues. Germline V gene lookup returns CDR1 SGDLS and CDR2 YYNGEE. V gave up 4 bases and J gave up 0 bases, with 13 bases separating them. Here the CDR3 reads CASSPWQGMNTEAFF. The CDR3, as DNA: TGTGCCAGCAGCCCATGGCAGGGAATGAACACTGAAGCTTTCTTT.

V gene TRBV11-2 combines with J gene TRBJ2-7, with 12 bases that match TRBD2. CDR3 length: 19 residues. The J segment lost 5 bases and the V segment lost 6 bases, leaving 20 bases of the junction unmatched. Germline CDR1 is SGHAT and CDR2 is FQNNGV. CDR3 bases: TGTGCCAGCAGGCCCTCGTATAGGCTAGCGGGGGGGCCGTGGAACGAGCAGTACTTC. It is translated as CASRPSYRLAGGPWNEQYF.

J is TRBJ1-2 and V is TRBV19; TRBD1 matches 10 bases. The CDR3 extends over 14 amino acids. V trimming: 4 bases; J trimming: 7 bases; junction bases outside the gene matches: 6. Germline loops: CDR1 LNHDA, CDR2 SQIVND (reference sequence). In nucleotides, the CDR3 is TGTGCCAGTAGTAAGCCGGGACAGGGGACTGGCTACACCTTC. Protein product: CASSKPGQGTGYTF.

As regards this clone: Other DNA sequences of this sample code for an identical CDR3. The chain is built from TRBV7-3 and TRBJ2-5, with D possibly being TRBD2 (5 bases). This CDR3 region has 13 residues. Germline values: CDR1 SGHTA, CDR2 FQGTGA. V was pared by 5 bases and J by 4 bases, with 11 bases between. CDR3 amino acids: CASSLREGETQYF. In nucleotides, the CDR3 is TGTGCCAGCAGCCTTAGAGAGGGAGAGACCCAGTACTTC.

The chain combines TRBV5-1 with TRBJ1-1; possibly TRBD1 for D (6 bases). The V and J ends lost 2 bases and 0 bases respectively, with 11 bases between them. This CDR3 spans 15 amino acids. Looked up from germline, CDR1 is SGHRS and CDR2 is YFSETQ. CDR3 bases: TGCGCCAGCAGCTTCCCGACAGGTATGAACACTGAAGCTTTCTTT. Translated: CASSFPTGMNTEAFF.

The CDR3 reads CASSPQGARGGYTF. For the CDR3, the DNA is TGTGCCAGCAGTCCGCAGGGGGCGCGAGGTGGCTACACCTTC. The gene calls are TRBV9 and TRBJ1-2; 8 nucleotides agree with TRBD1. The CDR3 contains 14 residues. V gave up 5 bases and J gave up 7 bases; unmatched junction bases: 10. The germline V gene encodes CDR1 SGDLS and CDR2 YYNGEE.

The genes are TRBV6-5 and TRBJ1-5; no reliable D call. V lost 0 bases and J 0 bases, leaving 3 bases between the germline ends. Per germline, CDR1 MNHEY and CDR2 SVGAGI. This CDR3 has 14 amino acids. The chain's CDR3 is CASSYSSSNQPQHF. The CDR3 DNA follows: TGTGCCAGCAGTTACTCGAGTAGCAATCAGCCCCAGCATTTT.

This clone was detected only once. As DNA, the CDR3 is TGTGCCAGCAGCGTTGTGGGACTAGCGGGATTATTGGAGACCCAGTACTTC. Protein product: CASSVVGLAGLLETQYF. The chain employs TRBV9 and TRBJ2-5, with 13 bases matching TRBD2. The CDR3 runs to 17 residues. The germline CDR1 and CDR2 sequences are SGDLS and YYNGEE. Trimming at V came to 2 bases and at J to 5 bases, leaving 9 bases not matched to a gene.

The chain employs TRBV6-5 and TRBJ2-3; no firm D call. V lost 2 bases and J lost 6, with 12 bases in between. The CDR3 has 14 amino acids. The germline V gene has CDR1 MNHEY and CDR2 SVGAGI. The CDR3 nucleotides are TGTGCCAGCAGTTACCTTGGTCCCGGGGATACGCAGTATTTT. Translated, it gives CASSYLGPGDTQYF.

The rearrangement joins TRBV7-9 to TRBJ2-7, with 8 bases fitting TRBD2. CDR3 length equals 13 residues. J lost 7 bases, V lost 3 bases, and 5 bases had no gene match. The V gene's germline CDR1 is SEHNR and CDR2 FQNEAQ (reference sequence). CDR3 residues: CASSFLVAGEQYF. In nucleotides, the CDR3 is TGTGCCAGCAGCTTCCTTGTAGCGGGGGAGCAGTACTTC.

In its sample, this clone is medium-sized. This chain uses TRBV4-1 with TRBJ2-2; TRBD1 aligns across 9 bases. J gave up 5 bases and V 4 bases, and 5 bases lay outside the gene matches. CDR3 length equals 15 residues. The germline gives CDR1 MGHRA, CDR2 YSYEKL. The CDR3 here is CASSRDRVRTGELFF. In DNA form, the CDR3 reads TGCGCCAGCAGCCGGGACAGGGTCAGGACCGGGGAGCTGTTTTTT.

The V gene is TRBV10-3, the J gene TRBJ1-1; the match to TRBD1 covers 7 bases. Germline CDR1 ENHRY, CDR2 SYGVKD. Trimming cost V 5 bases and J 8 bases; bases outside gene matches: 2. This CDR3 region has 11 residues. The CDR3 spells CAISRDSEAFF. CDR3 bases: TGTGCCATCAGTAGGGACAGCGAAGCTTTCTTT.

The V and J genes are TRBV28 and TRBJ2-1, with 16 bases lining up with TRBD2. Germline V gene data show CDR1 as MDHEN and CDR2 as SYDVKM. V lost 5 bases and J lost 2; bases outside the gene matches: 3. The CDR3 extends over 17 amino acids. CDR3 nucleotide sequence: TGTGCCAGCAGTCCGGGGACTAGCGGGGGGGCCTACAATGAGCAGTTCTTC. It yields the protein CASSPGTSGGAYNEQFF. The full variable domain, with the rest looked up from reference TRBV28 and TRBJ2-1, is DVKVTQSSRYLVKRTGEKVFLECVQDMDHENMFWYRQDPGLGLRLIYFSYDVKMKEKGDIPEGYSVSREKKERFSLILESASTNQTSMYLCASSPGTSGGAYNEQFFGPGTRLTVL.

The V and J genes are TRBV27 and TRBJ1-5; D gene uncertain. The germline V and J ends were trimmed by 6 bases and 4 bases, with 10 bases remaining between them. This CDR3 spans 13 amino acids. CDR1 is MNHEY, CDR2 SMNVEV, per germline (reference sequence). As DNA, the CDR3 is TGTGCCAGCAGCTGGACGGGAAATCAGCCCCAGCATTTT. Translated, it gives CASSWTGNQPQHF.

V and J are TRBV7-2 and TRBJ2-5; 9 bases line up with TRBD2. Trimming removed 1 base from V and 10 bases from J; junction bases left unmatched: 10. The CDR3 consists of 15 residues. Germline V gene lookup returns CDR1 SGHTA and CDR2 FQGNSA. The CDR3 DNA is TGTGCCAGCAGCTTAGTTAGCGGGGGTTTCGGGGGCCAGTACTTC. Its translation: CASSLVSGGFGGQYF.

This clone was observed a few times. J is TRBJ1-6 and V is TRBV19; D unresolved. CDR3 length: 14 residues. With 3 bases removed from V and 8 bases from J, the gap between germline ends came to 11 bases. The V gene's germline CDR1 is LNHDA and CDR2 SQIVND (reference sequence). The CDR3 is CASSISPRDSPLHF. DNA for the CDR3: TGTGCCAGTAGTATCTCACCAAGAGATTCACCCCTCCACTTT.

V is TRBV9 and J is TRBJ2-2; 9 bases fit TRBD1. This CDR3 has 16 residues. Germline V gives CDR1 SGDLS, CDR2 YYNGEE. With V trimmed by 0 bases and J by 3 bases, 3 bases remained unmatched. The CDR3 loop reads CASSVDGQGHTGELFF. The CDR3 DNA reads TGTGCCAGCAGCGTAGATGGACAGGGGCACACCGGGGAGCTGTTTTTT.

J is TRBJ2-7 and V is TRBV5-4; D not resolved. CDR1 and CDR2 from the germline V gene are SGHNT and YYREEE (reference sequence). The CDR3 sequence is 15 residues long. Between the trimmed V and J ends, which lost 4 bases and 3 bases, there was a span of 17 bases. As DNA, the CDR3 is TGTGCCAGCAGCCCGTTCGGAAAAGCAAACTACGAGCAGTACGTC. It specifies CASSPFGKANYEQYV.

In DNA, the CDR3 is TGCAGCGTCCGACTAGCGGGAGATGACGGTTGGGCGGAGACCCAGTACTTC. Encoded protein: CSVRLAGDDGWAETQYF. The rearrangement uses TRBV29-1 and TRBJ2-5; 12 bases match TRBD2. V gave up 6 bases and J gave up 5 bases; unmatched junction bases: 16. The CDR3 runs 17 residues. The germline V gene encodes CDR1 SQVTM and CDR2 ANQGSEA.

The DNA for the CDR3 is TGTGCCAGCAGTTCGCGGGACAGGGCCCTGGGGGACACTGAAGCTTTCTTT. The encoded protein is CASSSRDRALGDTEAFF. This sequence joins TRBV28 and TRBJ1-1; 9 bases are a match to TRBD1. V shed 4 bases and J 3 bases; nucleotides not matched to a gene: 12. Germline CDR1 MDHEN, CDR2 SYDVKM. This CDR3 contains 17 residues.

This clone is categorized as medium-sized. Here the CDR3 reads CASSFFDRAGIQYF. The CDR3, as DNA: TGTGCCAGCAGTTTCTTCGACAGGGCGGGCATTCAGTACTTC. This chain uses TRBV28 with TRBJ2-4; 7 positions agree with TRBD1. V dropped 3 bases and J dropped 9; count of bases not matched to a gene: 8. The CDR3 covers 14 residues. The germline V gene encodes CDR1 MDHEN and CDR2 SYDVKM. Full variable domain (rest looked up from reference TRBV28 and TRBJ2-4): DVKVTQSSRYLVKRTGEKVFLECVQDMDHENMFWYRQDPGLGLRLIYFSYDVKMKEKGDIPEGYSVSREKKERFSLILESASTNQTSMYLCASSFFDRAGIQYFGAGTRLSVL.

CDR3 nucleotides: TGTGCCAGCAGCGTAGAGGTTGGGGCGGTGGCTTTCTTT. Translation gives CASSVEVGAVAFF. The rearrangement links TRBV9 to TRBJ1-1; maybe TRBD1 (5 bases). The CDR3 has 13 residues. V lost 0 bases and J 11 bases, leaving 14 bases between the germline ends. The germline gives CDR1 SGDLS, CDR2 YYNGEE.

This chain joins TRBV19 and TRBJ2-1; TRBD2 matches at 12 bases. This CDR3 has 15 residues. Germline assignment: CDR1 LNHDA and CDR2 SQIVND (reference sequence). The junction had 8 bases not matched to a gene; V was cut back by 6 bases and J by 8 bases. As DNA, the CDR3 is TGTGCCAGTAGATCGACTAGCGGGAGTGGGGATGAGCAGTTCTTC. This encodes CASRSTSGSGDEQFF.